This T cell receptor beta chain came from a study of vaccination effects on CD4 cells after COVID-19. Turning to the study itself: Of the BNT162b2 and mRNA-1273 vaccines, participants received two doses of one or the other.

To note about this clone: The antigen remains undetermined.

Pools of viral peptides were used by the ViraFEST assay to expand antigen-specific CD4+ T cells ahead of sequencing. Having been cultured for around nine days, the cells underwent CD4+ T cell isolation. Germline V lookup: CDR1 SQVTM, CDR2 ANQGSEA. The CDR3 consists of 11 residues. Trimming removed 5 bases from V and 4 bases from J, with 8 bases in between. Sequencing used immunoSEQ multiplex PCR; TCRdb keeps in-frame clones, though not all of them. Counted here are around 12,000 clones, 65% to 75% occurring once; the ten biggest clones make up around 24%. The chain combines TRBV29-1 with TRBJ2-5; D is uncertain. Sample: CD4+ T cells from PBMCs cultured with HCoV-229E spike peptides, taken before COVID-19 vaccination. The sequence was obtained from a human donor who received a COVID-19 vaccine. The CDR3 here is CSVFPGETQYF. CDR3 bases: TGCAGCGTTTTCCCAGGAGAGACCCAGTACTTC.